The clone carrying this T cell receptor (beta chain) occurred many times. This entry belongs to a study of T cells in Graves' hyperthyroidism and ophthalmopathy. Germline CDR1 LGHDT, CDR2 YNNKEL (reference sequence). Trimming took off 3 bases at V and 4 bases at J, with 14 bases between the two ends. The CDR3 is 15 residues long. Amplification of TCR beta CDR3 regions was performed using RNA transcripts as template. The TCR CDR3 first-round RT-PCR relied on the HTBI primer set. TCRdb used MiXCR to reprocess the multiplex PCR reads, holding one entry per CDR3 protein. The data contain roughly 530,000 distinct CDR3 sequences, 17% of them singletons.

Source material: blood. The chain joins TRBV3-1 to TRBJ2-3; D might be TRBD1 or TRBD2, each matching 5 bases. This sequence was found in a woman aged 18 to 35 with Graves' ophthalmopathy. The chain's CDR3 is CASSHRDLRPDTQYF. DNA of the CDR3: TGTGCCAGCAGCCACAGGGACCTGCGGCCAGATACGCAGTATTTT.